Below are 29 T cell receptor beta chains sequenced from a single sample in a study of blood T cell repertoires in COVID-19. TCRdb keeps only in-frame clones here, not all; method: immunoSEQ multiplex PCR. The data hold more than 35,000 clones, with 90% observed a single time. The specimen was peripheral blood. Receptors were obtained from a human donor in a cohort sampled during active COVID-19.

This clone showed up just once. V is TRBV18 and J is TRBJ2-5, with D unresolved. The CDR3 loop spans 12 amino acids. The germline V gene encodes CDR1 KGHSH and CDR2 LQKENI. V was trimmed by 2 bases and J by 4 bases, leaving 5 bases between them. The chain's CDR3 is CASSPSGETQYF. The CDR3 nucleotides are TGTGCCAGCTCACCATCCGGAGAGACCCAGTACTTC.

The chain joins TRBV28 to TRBJ1-1; 11 bases are a match to TRBD1. The CDR3 sequence is 16 residues long. V was clipped by 7 bases and J by 2 bases; unmatched bases: 9. Germline lookup yields CDR1 MDHEN and CDR2 SYDVKM. CDR3 DNA sequence: TGTGCCAGCAAGACGGACAGGGGGCATAAAAACACTGAAGCTTTCTTT. The encoded protein is CASKTDRGHKNTEAFF.

This chain links TRBV7-3 with TRBJ2-2; weak D call: TRBD1 (5 bases). CDR3 size: 15 residues. V was clipped by 0 bases and J by 8 bases, with 13 bases between them. CDR1 is SGHTA, CDR2 FQGTGA, per germline. The CDR3 reads CASSLTAGSKGELFF. CDR3 nucleotides: TGTGCCAGCAGCTTAACCGCAGGGTCAAAAGGGGAGCTGTTTTTT. The whole variable domain, remainder taken from reference TRBV7-3 and TRBJ2-2, is GAGVSQTPSNKVTEKGKYVELRCDPISGHTALYWYRQSLGQGPEFLIYFQGTGAADDSGLPNDRFFAVRPEGSVSTLKIQRTERGDSAVYLCASSLTAGSKGELFFGEGSRLTVL.

The chain employs TRBV9 and TRBJ2-3; 7 bases line up with TRBD1. CDR3 size: 15 residues. The germline V gene has CDR1 SGDLS and CDR2 YYNGEE. V lost 3 bases, J lost 2 bases, and 6 bases stayed unmatched. The CDR3 sequence: CASSAGQLITDTQYF. The CDR3, as DNA: TGTGCCAGCAGCGCGGGACAGCTCATCACAGATACGCAGTATTTT.

The chain links TRBV18 to TRBJ2-3, with D tentatively TRBD2 (5 bases). The CDR3 extends over 16 amino acids. Trimming pared 0 bases from V and 0 bases from J, leaving 10 bases between. Germline-derived CDR1 and CDR2 are KGHSH and LQKENI. As DNA, the CDR3 is TGTGCCAGCTCACCACCCGGGCGGGTGAGCACAGATACGCAGTATTTT. Amino acid sequence: CASSPPGRVSTDTQYF.

The chain employs TRBV27 and TRBJ1-1, with 7 bases that match TRBD1. Germline trimming cut 7 bases from V and 11 bases from J; bases unmatched to any gene: 22. CDR1 is MNHEY, CDR2 SMNVEV, per germline (reference sequence). The CDR3 loop spans 16 amino acids. Here the CDR3 DNA reads TGTGCCAGCACCTCGAGCACGTCCGCGCCCAGGGGGAGGGCTTTCTTT. Its translation: CASTSSTSAPRGRAFF.

The V gene is TRBV5-6, the J gene TRBJ1-3, with D possibly TRBD1 on 6 matching bases. Germline loops: CDR1 SGHDT, CDR2 YYEEEE. V gave up 4 bases and J gave up 0 bases, with 14 bases separating them. The CDR3 loop spans 16 amino acids. DNA of the CDR3: TGTGCCAGCAGCACCATTAGGACAGCCTCTGGAAACACCATATATTTT. This translates into CASSTIRTASGNTIYF.

The chain has TRBV28 and TRBJ2-1; D perhaps matches TRBD2 (6 bases). The germline V and J ends were trimmed by 6 bases and 0 bases, with 15 bases remaining between them. The CDR3 consists of 16 residues. The germline gives CDR1 MDHEN, CDR2 SYDVKM. CDR3 sequence: CASREGGPSSYNEQFF. As DNA, the CDR3 is TGTGCCAGCAGGGAGGGCGGACCGAGCTCCTACAATGAGCAGTTCTTC.

The rearrangement uses TRBV10-3 and TRBJ2-4; 8 bases align to TRBD2. Germline CDR1 is ENHRY and CDR2 is SYGVKD. The CDR3 length is 14 residues. V shed 3 bases and J 7 bases; nucleotides not matched to a gene: 5. CDR3 coding DNA: TGTGCCATCAGTGACGGGGGGGCGTGGAACATTCAGTACTTC. This gives the protein CAISDGGAWNIQYF.

The rearrangement uses TRBV27 and TRBJ1-4, with D hard to call. The V gene's germline CDR1 is MNHEY and CDR2 SMNVEV (reference sequence). V was shortened by 6 bases and J by 8 bases, with 10 bases between the two germline ends. The CDR3 spans 12 residues. The CDR3 DNA reads as TGTGCCAGCAGGGGCGGACTGGAAAAACTGTTTTTT. Translation gives CASRGGLEKLFF. Drawing the rest from reference TRBV27 and TRBJ1-4, the complete variable domain is EAQVTQNPRYLITVTGKKLTVTCSQNMNHEYMSWYRQDPGLGLRQIYYSMNVEVTDKGDVPEGYKVSRKEKRNFPLILESPSPNQTSLYFCASRGGLEKLFFGSGTQLSVL.

CDR3 loop: CASSPVTGTAFNYGYTF. CDR3 coding DNA: TGTGCCAGCAGTCCAGTCACCGGGACAGCATTTAACTATGGCTACACCTTC. V and J are TRBV27 and TRBJ1-2; TRBD1 matches at 7 bases. Germline CDR1 and CDR2: MNHEY and SMNVEV (reference sequence). J lost 1 base, V lost 5 bases, and 13 bases had no gene match. This CDR3 comprises 17 residues.

The chain recombines TRBV4-1 with TRBJ2-2, with TRBD2 matching 14 bases. V shed 1 base, J shed 5 bases, and the junction held 6 bases outside the gene matches. This CDR3 has 18 residues. Germline lookup yields CDR1 MGHRA and CDR2 YSYEKL. The CDR3 loop reads CASSQGGLAGVGTGELFF. CDR3 DNA: TGCGCCAGCAGCCAAGGGGGACTAGCGGGAGTAGGGACCGGGGAGCTGTTTTTT.

The rearrangement links TRBV6-2 or TRBV6-3 to TRBJ2-4; 10 bases fit TRBD1. The CDR3 is made up of 18 amino acids. The V segment lost 2 bases and the J segment 0 bases; nucleotides outside the gene matches: 7. Germline loops: CDR1 MNHEY, CDR2 SVGEGT. Here the CDR3 reads CASSYGTGVPLAKNIQYF. In nucleotides, the CDR3 is TGTGCCAGCAGTTACGGGACAGGGGTACCATTAGCCAAAAACATTCAGTACTTC.

This clone was counted a few times. The chain employs TRBV28 and TRBJ2-7, with 11 bases identical to TRBD2. Germline assignment: CDR1 MDHEN and CDR2 SYDVKM. The CDR3 has 15 amino acids. Trimming removed 5 bases from V and 2 bases from J; junction bases left unmatched: 5. The CDR3 sequence is CASSPGTSGPYEQYF. The DNA of the CDR3 is TGTGCCAGCAGTCCAGGGACTAGCGGCCCCTACGAGCAGTACTTC.

The rearrangement joins TRBV7-9 to TRBJ2-1; 9 bases are a match to TRBD2. The CDR3 has 16 amino acids. V lost 0 bases and J lost 0; bases outside the gene matches: 0. Germline CDR1 is SEHNR and CDR2 is FQNEAQ (reference sequence). The CDR3 region is CASSLASGGSYNEQFF. DNA for the CDR3: TGTGCCAGCAGCTTAGCTAGCGGGGGCTCCTACAATGAGCAGTTCTTC.

The CDR3 is CASSLGAGGHNTIYF. The CDR3 nucleotides are TGTGCCAGCAGCTTGGGGGCAGGGGGCCACAACACCATATATTTT. The V call is TRBV7-6, the J call TRBJ1-3; 8 nucleotides line up with TRBD1. The CDR3 spans 15 residues. Losses at the gene ends were 3 bases for V and 7 bases for J; bases not matched to a gene: 8. Germline CDR1 reads SGHVS; CDR2 reads FNYEAQ.

The chain carries TRBV7-8 and TRBJ1-2; no definite D call. This CDR3 is built from 16 residues. Trimming pared 2 bases from V and 3 bases from J, leaving 16 bases between. Germline loops: CDR1 SGHVS, CDR2 FQNEAQ. CDR3 loop: CASSLLSTRRDYGYTF. In nucleotides, the CDR3 is TGTGCCAGCAGCTTACTAAGCACCCGGAGGGACTATGGCTACACCTTC.

This rearrangement joins TRBV2 to TRBJ2-2, with D possibly TRBD2 on 5 matching bases. V was cut by 2 bases and J by 1 base, with 5 bases left in between. This CDR3 spans 14 amino acids. Looked up from germline, CDR1 is SNHLY and CDR2 is FYNNEI. The CDR3 bases are TGTGCCAGCAGTGAAACTAGGAACACCGGGGAGCTGTTTTTT. Translation: CASSETRNTGELFF.

This CDR3 reads CASILGLHNEKLFF. CDR3 DNA sequence: TGTGCCAGCATCCTAGGACTGCATAATGAAAAACTGTTTTTT. The gene calls are TRBV2 and TRBJ1-4; no firm D call. The CDR3 extends over 14 amino acids. Germline-derived CDR1 and CDR2 are SNHLY and FYNNEI. Trimming left V 7 bases short and J 4 bases short, with 13 bases between.

The V call is TRBV19, the J call TRBJ1-1; tentative D call: TRBD1 (6 bases). The V end lost 3 bases, the J end lost 6 bases, and 11 bases lay between the germline ends. CDR3 length: 13 residues. Germline V lookup: CDR1 LNHDA, CDR2 SQIVND (reference sequence). The CDR3 region has the DNA TGTGCCAGTAGTATCAACAGGGCCCCTGAAGCTTTCTTT. Protein: CASSINRAPEAFF. Complete variable domain (other parts from reference TRBV19 and TRBJ1-1): DGGITQSPKYLFRKEGQNVTLSCEQNLNHDAMYWYRQDPGQGLRLIYYSQIVNDFQKGDIAEGYSVSREKKESFPLTVTSAQKNPTAFYLCASSINRAPEAFFGQGTRLTVV.

This chain's CDR3 is CASSLDPGTNEKLFF. The DNA of the CDR3 is TGTGCCAGCAGTCTCGACCCGGGGACTAATGAAAAACTGTTTTTT. The chain employs TRBV28 and TRBJ1-4; D remains unclear. V dropped 5 bases and J dropped 2 bases, with 12 bases sitting between them. Germline CDR1 and CDR2: MDHEN and SYDVKM. The CDR3 is 15 amino acids.

The CDR3 region has the DNA TGCGCCAGCAGTGAGAGGGGGTCTCAGCCCCAGCATTTT. This sequence encodes CASSERGSQPQHF. The J gene is TRBJ1-5, the V gene TRBV10-1; possibly TRBD1 for D (6 bases). V was shortened by 2 bases and J by 6 bases, with 8 bases between the two germline ends. The CDR3 runs 13 residues. Germline-derived CDR1 and CDR2 are WNHNN and SYGVQD (reference sequence).

V is TRBV28 and J is TRBJ2-5; 7 bases align to TRBD2. CDR1 and CDR2 (germline): MDHEN, SYDVKM. V shed 6 bases, J shed 5 bases, and the junction held 9 bases outside the gene matches. The CDR3 is made up of 14 amino acids. The CDR3 nucleotides read TGTGCCAGCAGCCGACCCCTGGGGGGGGAGACCCAGTACTTC. This encodes CASSRPLGGETQYF.

The V and J genes are TRBV11-2 and TRBJ2-2, with D possibly TRBD1 on 5 matching bases. Germline-derived CDR1 and CDR2 are SGHAT and FQNNGV. V was clipped by 1 base and J by 2 bases, with 8 bases between them. The CDR3 extends over 15 amino acids. The CDR3 nucleotides read TGTGCCAGCAGCTTAGGGACACATAACACCGGGGAGCTGTTTTTT. Its protein is CASSLGTHNTGELFF.

This chain uses TRBV28 with TRBJ1-4; 9 nucleotides align to TRBD1. The J segment lost 6 bases and the V segment lost 6 bases, leaving 5 bases of the junction unmatched. Looked up from germline, CDR1 is MDHEN and CDR2 is SYDVKM. The CDR3 is 14 amino acids. The chain's CDR3 is CASSETGGDEKLFF. CDR3 DNA sequence: TGTGCCAGCAGCGAGACAGGGGGGGATGAAAAACTGTTTTTT.

The rearrangement links TRBV18 to TRBJ1-4; no firm D call. The CDR3 runs 14 residues. Germline V lookup: CDR1 KGHSH, CDR2 LQKENI. Trimming shortened V by 4 bases and J by 0 bases, and 6 bases separated the two germline ends. The CDR3 region has the DNA TGTGCCAGCTCACGACTTGCAACTAATGAAAAACTGTTTTTT. It codes for CASSRLATNEKLFF.

The chain couples TRBV6-2 or TRBV6-3 to TRBJ2-7, with 8 bases identical to TRBD2. Germline V gene sequence: CDR1 MNHEY, CDR2 SVGEGT. The CDR3 totals 16 residues. V shed 0 bases and J 2 bases; nucleotides not matched to a gene: 6. CDR3 residues: CASSYSTSGGAYEQYF. The CDR3 bases are TGTGCCAGCAGTTACTCGACCAGCGGGGGAGCCTACGAGCAGTACTTC.

The chain joins TRBV28 to TRBJ2-7; no clear D gene. This CDR3 spans 11 amino acids. The germline V gene has CDR1 MDHEN and CDR2 SYDVKM. With 8 bases removed from V and 2 bases from J, the gap between germline ends came to 7 bases. The CDR3 bases are TGTGCCAGCGGCCCCCCCTACGAGCAGTACTTC. Translating it yields CASGPPYEQYF.

The gene calls are TRBV7-2 and TRBJ2-7, with 12 bases fitting TRBD1. Per the germline V gene, CDR1 is SGHTA and CDR2 is FQGNSA. The CDR3 length is 18 residues. The ends lost 2 bases at V and 0 bases at J; junction bases unmatched: 8. DNA of the CDR3: TGTGCCAGCAGCTTAAAGGGACAGGGGGCCGCAAACTCCTACGAGCAGTACTTC. Translating it yields CASSLKGQGAANSYEQYF.